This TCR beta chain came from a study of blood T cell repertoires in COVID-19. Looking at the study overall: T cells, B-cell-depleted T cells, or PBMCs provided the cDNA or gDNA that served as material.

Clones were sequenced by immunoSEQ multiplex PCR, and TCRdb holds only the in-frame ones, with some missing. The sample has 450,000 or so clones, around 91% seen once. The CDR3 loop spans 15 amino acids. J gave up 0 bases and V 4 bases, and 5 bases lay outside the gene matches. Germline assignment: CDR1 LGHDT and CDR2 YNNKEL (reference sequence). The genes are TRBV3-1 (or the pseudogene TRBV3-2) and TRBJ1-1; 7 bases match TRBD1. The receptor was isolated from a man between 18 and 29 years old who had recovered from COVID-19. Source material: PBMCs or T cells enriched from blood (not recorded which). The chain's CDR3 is CASSRTGSMNTEAFF. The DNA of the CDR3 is TGTGCCAGCAGCCGGACAGGATCCATGAACACTGAAGCTTTCTTT.